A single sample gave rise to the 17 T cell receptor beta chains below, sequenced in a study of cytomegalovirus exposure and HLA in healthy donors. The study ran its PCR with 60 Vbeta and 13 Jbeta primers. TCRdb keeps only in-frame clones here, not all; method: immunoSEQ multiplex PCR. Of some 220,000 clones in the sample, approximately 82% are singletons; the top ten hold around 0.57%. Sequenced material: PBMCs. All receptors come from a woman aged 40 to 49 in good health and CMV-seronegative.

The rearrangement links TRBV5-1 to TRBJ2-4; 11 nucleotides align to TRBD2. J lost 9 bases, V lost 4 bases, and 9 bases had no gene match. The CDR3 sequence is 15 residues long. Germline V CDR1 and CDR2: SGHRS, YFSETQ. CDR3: CASSPGLAGQGIQYF. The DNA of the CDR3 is TGCGCCAGCAGCCCTGGACTAGCGGGTCAGGGCATTCAGTACTTC.

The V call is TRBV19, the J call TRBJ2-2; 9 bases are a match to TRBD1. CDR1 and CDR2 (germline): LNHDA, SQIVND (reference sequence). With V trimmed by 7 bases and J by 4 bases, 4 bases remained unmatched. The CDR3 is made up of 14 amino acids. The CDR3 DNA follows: TGTGCCAGTACTGTGACAGGGGGCACCGGGGAGCTGTTTTTT. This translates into CASTVTGGTGELFF.

In nucleotides, the CDR3 is TGTGCCAGCAGTTCAAGCGGGGTGCGGGAGACCCAGTACTTC. Translation gives CASSSSGVRETQYF. The rearrangement joins TRBV6-5 to TRBJ2-5, with 7 bases fitting TRBD2. The CDR3 contains 14 residues. Trimming cost V 4 bases and J 5 bases; bases outside gene matches: 7. Per germline, CDR1 MNHEY and CDR2 SVGAGI.

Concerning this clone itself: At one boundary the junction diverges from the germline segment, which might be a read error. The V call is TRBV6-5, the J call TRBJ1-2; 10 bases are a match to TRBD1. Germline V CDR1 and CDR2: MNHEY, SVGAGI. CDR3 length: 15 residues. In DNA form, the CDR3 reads TGTGCCAGCAGTTACGGACAGGGGGGTAACTATGGCTACCCCTTC. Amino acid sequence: CASSYGQGGNYGYPF.

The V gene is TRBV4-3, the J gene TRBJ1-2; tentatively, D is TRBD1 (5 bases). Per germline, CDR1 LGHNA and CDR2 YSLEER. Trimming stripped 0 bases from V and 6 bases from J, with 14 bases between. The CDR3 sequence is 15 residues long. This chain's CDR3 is CASSQDGIRGDGYTF. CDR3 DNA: TGCGCCAGCAGCCAAGATGGTATTCGGGGGGATGGCTACACCTTC.

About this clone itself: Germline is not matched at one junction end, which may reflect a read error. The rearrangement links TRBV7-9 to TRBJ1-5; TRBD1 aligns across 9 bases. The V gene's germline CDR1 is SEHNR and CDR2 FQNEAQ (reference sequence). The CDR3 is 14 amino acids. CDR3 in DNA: TGTGCCAGCAGCAAGACAGGGGGACAACAGCCCCCGCATTTT. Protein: CASSKTGGQQPPHF.

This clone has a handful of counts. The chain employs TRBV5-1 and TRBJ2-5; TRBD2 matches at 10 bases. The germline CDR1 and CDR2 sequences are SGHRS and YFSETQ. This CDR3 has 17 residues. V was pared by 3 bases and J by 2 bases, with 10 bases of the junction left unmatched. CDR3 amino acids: CASSSNLGLARQETQYF. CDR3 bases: TGCGCCAGCAGCTCAAACTTGGGACTAGCGCGACAAGAGACCCAGTACTTC.

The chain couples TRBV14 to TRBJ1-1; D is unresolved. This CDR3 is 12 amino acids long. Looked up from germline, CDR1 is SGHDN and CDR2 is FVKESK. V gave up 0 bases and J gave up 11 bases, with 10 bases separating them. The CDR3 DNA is TGTGCCAGCAGCCAAGAAAGAGTACCTGCTTTCTTT. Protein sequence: CASSQERVPAFF.

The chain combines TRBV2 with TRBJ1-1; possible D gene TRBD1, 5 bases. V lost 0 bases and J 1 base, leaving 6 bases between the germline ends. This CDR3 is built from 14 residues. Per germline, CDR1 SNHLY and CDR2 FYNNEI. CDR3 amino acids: CASSEARENTEAFF. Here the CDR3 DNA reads TGTGCCAGCAGTGAAGCCAGGGAGAACACTGAAGCTTTCTTT. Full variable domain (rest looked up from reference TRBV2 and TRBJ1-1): EPEVTQTPSHQVTQMGQEVILRCVPISNHLYFYWYRQILGQKVEFLVSFYNNEISEKSEIFDDQFSVERPDGSNFTLKIRSTKLEDSAMYFCASSEARENTEAFFGQGTRLTVV.

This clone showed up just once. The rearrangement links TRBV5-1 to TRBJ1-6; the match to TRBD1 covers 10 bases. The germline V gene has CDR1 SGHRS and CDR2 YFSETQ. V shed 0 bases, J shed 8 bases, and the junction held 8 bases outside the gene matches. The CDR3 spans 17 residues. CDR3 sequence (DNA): TGCGCCAGCAGCTTGGCGACAGGGGGCGCTTCGTATTCACCCCTCCACTTT. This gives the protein CASSLATGGASYSPLHF. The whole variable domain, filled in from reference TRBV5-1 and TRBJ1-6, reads KAGVTQTPRYLIKTRGQQVTLSCSPISGHRSVSWYQQTPGQGLQFLFEYFSETQRNKGNFPGRFSGRQFSNSRSEMNVSTLELGDSALYLCASSLATGGASYSPLHFGNGTRLTVT.

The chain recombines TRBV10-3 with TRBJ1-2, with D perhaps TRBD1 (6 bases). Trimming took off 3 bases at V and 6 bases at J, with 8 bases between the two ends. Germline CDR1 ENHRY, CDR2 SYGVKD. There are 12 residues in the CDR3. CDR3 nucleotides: TGTGCCATCAGTGAAGGGGGAGATGGCTACACCTTC. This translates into CAISEGGDGYTF.

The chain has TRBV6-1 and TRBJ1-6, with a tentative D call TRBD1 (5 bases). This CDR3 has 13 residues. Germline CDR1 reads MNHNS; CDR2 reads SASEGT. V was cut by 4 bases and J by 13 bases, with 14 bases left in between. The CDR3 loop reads CASSGTGISPLHF. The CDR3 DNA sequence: TGTGCCAGCAGTGGAACAGGAATTTCGCCCCTCCACTTT.

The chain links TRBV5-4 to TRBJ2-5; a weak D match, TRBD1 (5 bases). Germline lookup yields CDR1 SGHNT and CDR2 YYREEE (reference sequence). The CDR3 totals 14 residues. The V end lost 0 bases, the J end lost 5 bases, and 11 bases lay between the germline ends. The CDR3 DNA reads TGTGCCAGCAGCTTGGAGTGGGCAGGGGAGACCCAGTACTTC. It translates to CASSLEWAGETQYF.

The DNA for the CDR3 is TGTGCCTGGGACAGGGGGCGAGACTATGGCTACACCTTC. This encodes CAWDRGRDYGYTF. The J gene is TRBJ1-2, the V gene TRBV30, with TRBD1 identical over 10 bases. The CDR3 covers 13 residues. V dropped 5 bases and J dropped 3; count of bases not matched to a gene: 3. Germline lookup yields CDR1 GTSNPN and CDR2 SVGIG (reference sequence).

Written as DNA, the CDR3 is TGTGCCAGCAGTTACTCTGGAGATTCACCCCTCCACTTT. Residues: CASSYSGDSPLHF. This chain joins TRBV6-5 and TRBJ1-6; D unresolved. The V and J ends lost 0 bases and 8 bases respectively, with 5 bases between them. CDR3 size: 13 residues. Germline loops: CDR1 MNHEY, CDR2 SVGAGI.

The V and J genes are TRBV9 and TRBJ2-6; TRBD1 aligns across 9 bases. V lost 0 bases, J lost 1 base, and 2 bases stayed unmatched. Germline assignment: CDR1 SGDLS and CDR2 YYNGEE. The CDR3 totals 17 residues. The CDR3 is CASSVAGTGSGANVLTF. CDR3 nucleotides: TGTGCCAGCAGCGTAGCCGGGACAGGGTCTGGGGCCAACGTCCTGACTTTC.

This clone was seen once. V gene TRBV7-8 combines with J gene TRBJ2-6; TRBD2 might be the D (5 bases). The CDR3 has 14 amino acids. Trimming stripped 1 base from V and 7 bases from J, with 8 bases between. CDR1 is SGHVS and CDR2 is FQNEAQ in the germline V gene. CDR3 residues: CASSLDRTANVLTF. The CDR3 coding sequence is TGTGCCAGCAGCTTAGATCGGACTGCCAACGTCCTGACTTTC.